This entry concerns a single T cell receptor beta chain. Antigen: not known. This entry comes from a study of T cell responses to AZD1222 COVID-19 vaccine. Whole-study findings and limits: Donors were largely white British and mainly female; clonal diversity was possibly underestimated. Vaccine-associated CD4 TCRs spanned spike, dominant at 160-218 and 743-854. Seropositivity was recorded at baseline in only a handful of AZD1222 recipients. Targets within unmutated variant regions were reportedly found for nearly half of spike-specific TCRs.

Here immunoSEQ multiplex PCR was the method, and the copy in TCRdb shows in-frame clones only, minus some. Of roughly 120,000 clones detected, roughly 88% appear once; the ten largest clones hold 9.5% to 15%. The receptor was isolated from an adult in good health. The sample in question was peripheral blood, obtained on day 0 of MenACWY control vaccination.

CDR3 nucleotides: TGTGCCATCGACAGGGTAGGGTACTTC. It yields the protein CAIDRVGYF. This chain links TRBV27 with TRBJ2-7; 7 bases fit TRBD1. Germline CDR1 reads MNHEY; CDR2 reads SMNVEV (reference sequence). Unmatched junction bases numbered 6, after V lost 10 bases and J lost 12 bases. This CDR3 is built from 9 residues.